The 6 T cell receptor beta chains in this list originate from one sample, sequenced in a study of neoadjuvant anti-PD-1 for oral cavity cancer. The time point denotes: after neoadjuvant nivolumab, at surgical resection. Assay: immunoSEQ multiplex PCR; the TCRdb copy retains only in-frame clones and omits some. The sample contains tens of thousands of clones, approximately 80% of which appear only once. This specimen consisted of PBMCs, obtained after nivolumab (anti-PD-1) treatment. The source is a person aged 35-80 years with oral cavity squamous cell carcinoma.

This clone was seen only a few times. The V and J genes are TRBV5-1 and TRBJ2-7; TRBD2 aligns across 16 bases. This CDR3 has 16 amino acids. V lost 4 bases to trimming and J lost 2 bases; unmatched junction nucleotides: 3. Germline values: CDR1 SGHRS, CDR2 YFSETQ. The chain's CDR3 is CASSPGTSGRAYEQYF. As DNA, the CDR3 is TGCGCCAGCAGCCCGGGGACTAGCGGGAGGGCCTACGAGCAGTACTTC.

V gene TRBV9 combines with J gene TRBJ1-1, with D perhaps matching TRBD1 (5 bases). CDR1 is SGDLS and CDR2 is YYNGEE in the germline V gene. V was shortened by 3 bases and J by 0 bases, with 12 bases between the two germline ends. The CDR3 has 15 residues. As DNA, the CDR3 is TGTGCCAGCAGCGCTCGGGACTTCCTGAACACTGAAGCTTTCTTT. It is translated as CASSARDFLNTEAFF.

This clone was found once. The chain has TRBV29-1 and TRBJ1-6; D not resolved. V was pared by 7 bases and J by 4 bases, with 11 bases between. CDR1 and CDR2 from the germline V gene are SQVTM and ANQGSEA. This CDR3 contains 13 residues. The CDR3 nucleotides are TGCAGCGCCGGAATGGGATATAATTCACCCCTCCACTTT. This gives the protein CSAGMGYNSPLHF.

This chain connects TRBV6-6 to TRBJ1-2; D gene unclear. V dropped 0 bases and J dropped 2 bases, with 7 bases sitting between them. CDR1 and CDR2 from the germline V gene are MNHNY and SVGAGI (reference sequence). The CDR3 runs to 14 residues. This chain's CDR3 is CASSYSSGNYGYTF. The CDR3 DNA sequence: TGTGCCAGCAGTTACTCGAGTGGAAACTATGGCTACACCTTC.

The chain joins TRBV7-9 to TRBJ1-6; D gene ambiguous. CDR3 length equals 11 residues. Germline CDR1 SEHNR, CDR2 FQNEAQ (reference sequence). V was cut by 3 bases and J by 14 bases, with 8 bases left in between. CDR3 DNA sequence: TGTGCCAGCAGCTTGGAACACACCCTCCACTTT. This translates into CASSLEHTLHF.

This chain links TRBV21-1 with TRBJ2-7. TRBV21-1 is a known pseudogene. This CDR3 has 17 amino acids. This chain's CDR3 is CASSKERRRQTSYEQYF. The CDR3 nucleotides read TGTGCCAGCAGCAAAGAGAGGAGGAGACAGACAAGCTACGAGCAGTACTTC.